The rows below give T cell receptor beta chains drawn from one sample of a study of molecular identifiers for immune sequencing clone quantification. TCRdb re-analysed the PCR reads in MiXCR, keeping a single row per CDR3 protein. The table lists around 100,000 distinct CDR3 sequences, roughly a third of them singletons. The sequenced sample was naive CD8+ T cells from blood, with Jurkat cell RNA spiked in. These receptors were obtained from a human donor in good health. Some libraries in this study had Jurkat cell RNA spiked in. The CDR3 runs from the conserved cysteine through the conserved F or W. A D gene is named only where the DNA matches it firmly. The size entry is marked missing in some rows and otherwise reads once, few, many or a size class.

cdr3_aa: CASSQADEQYF
cdr3_nt: TGTGCCAGCAGCCAAGCAGACGAGCAGTACTTC
clone_size: few
v_call: TRBV4-2
j_call: TRBJ2-7
d_call: -

cdr3_aa: CACRLKRYSDTQYF
cdr3_nt: TGTGCCTGCAGATTAAAGCGGTACTCAGATACGCAGTATTTT
clone_size: -
v_call: TRBV27
j_call: TRBJ2-3
d_call: -

cdr3_aa: CASSQGRDTQYF
cdr3_nt: TGCGCCAGCAGTCAAGGTCGAGATACGCAGTATTTT
clone_size: -
v_call: TRBV4-1
j_call: TRBJ2-3
d_call: -

cdr3_aa: CASSQDRNIQYF
cdr3_nt: TGTGCCAGCAGCCAAGACAGAAACATTCAGTACTTC
clone_size: -
v_call: TRBV14
j_call: TRBJ2-4
d_call: -

cdr3_aa: CARSFPQRTGPPDTQYF
cdr3_nt: TGTGCCAGAAGCTTCCCTCAACGGACGGGACCACCAGATACGCAGTATTTT
clone_size: once
v_call: TRBV7-9
j_call: TRBJ2-3
d_call: -

cdr3_aa: CASSHPAGVAEAIF
cdr3_nt: TGCGCCAGCAGCCACCCAGCAGGGGTGGCTGAAGCTATCTTT
clone_size: -
v_call: TRBV4-1
j_call: TRBJ1-1
d_call: -

cdr3_aa: CASTLGANYGYTF
cdr3_nt: TGTGCCAGCACCCTGGGGGCAAACTATGGCTACACCTTC
clone_size: few
v_call: TRBV28
j_call: TRBJ1-2
d_call: -

cdr3_aa: CASSHLGTSGQTQYF
cdr3_nt: TGTGCCAGCAGCCATTTAGGGACTAGCGGCCAGACCCAGTACTTC
clone_size: many
v_call: TRBV7-8
j_call: TRBJ2-5
d_call: TRBD2

cdr3_aa: CSARDWREGSTDTQYF
cdr3_nt: TGCAGTGCTAGAGATTGGCGGGAGGGATCCACAGATACGCAGTATTTT
clone_size: few
v_call: TRBV20-1
j_call: TRBJ2-3
d_call: TRBD2

cdr3_aa: CASSSGTWGQETQYF
cdr3_nt: TGTGCCAGCAGCAGCGGGACCTGGGGGCAAGAGACCCAGTACTTC
clone_size: few
v_call: TRBV13
j_call: TRBJ2-5
d_call: TRBD2

cdr3_aa: CASSTGTLNSPLHF
cdr3_nt: TGTGCCAGCAGCACCGGGACACTTAATTCACCCCTCCACTTT
clone_size: -
v_call: TRBV12-3/TRBV12-4
j_call: TRBJ1-6
d_call: -

cdr3_aa: CANLGSLEPDTQYF
cdr3_nt: TGTGCCAACCTAGGCTCCTTAGAGCCAGATACGCAGTATTTT
clone_size: many
v_call: TRBV6-1
j_call: TRBJ2-3
d_call: -

cdr3_aa: CASSFPYSGTTYEQYF
cdr3_nt: TGTGCCAGCAGCTTCCCCTATTCGGGAACGACCTACGAGCAGTACTTC
clone_size: few
v_call: TRBV11-2
j_call: TRBJ2-7
d_call: -

cdr3_aa: CASSLRARGLAGESSYNEQFF
cdr3_nt: TGTGCCAGCAGCTTAAGGGCGCGCGGACTAGCGGGGGAGAGCTCCTACAATGAGCAGTTCTTC
clone_size: -
v_call: TRBV11-2
j_call: TRBJ2-1
d_call: TRBD2

cdr3_aa: CASSAGGPTTYEQYF
cdr3_nt: TGTGCCAGCAGCGCAGGGGGCCCGACGACCTACGAGCAGTACTTC
clone_size: few
v_call: TRBV9
j_call: TRBJ2-7
d_call: TRBD1

cdr3_aa: CASSVGGRGSPLHF
cdr3_nt: TGTGCCAGCAGCGTGGGGGGTCGGGGTTCCCCCCTCCACTTT
clone_size: -
v_call: TRBV9
j_call: TRBJ1-6
d_call: -

cdr3_aa: CASSLAGSSGGQYF
cdr3_nt: TGTGCCAGCAGCTTAGCCGGCTCTTCAGGGGGACAGTACTTC
clone_size: few
v_call: TRBV7-9
j_call: TRBJ2-5
d_call: TRBD1

cdr3_aa: CASSVDTQYF
cdr3_nt: TGTGCCAGCAGTGTGGATACGCAGTATTTT
clone_size: -
v_call: TRBV28
j_call: TRBJ2-3
d_call: -

cdr3_aa: CASARTNRMQATQYF
cdr3_nt: TGTGCCAGCGCACGGACCAACAGGATGCAAGCGACCCAGTACTTC
clone_size: -
v_call: TRBV27
j_call: TRBJ2-5
d_call: -

cdr3_aa: CSVAGDRGDINEQYF
cdr3_nt: TGCAGCGTTGCAGGAGATAGGGGGGATATCAACGAGCAGTACTTC
clone_size: -
v_call: TRBV29-1
j_call: TRBJ2-7
d_call: -

cdr3_aa: CASSEWTGSNDGGYTF
cdr3_nt: TGTGCCAGCAGTGAATGGACAGGGAGTAATGATGGTGGCTACACCTTC
clone_size: -
v_call: TRBV2
j_call: TRBJ1-2
d_call: TRBD1

cdr3_aa: CASATPYREEETQYF
cdr3_nt: TGTGCCAGCGCAACTCCTTACAGGGAAGAAGAGACCCAGTACTTC
clone_size: -
v_call: TRBV7-9
j_call: TRBJ2-5
d_call: -

cdr3_aa: CASSLTSAGDTQYF
cdr3_nt: TGTGCCAGCAGCCTGACTAGTGCAGGAGATACGCAGTATTTT
clone_size: many
v_call: TRBV7-9
j_call: TRBJ2-3
d_call: -

cdr3_aa: CASSLKGTYNSPLHF
cdr3_nt: TGTGCCAGCAGCTTGAAGGGAACCTATAATTCACCCCTCCACTTT
clone_size: -
v_call: TRBV5-4
j_call: TRBJ1-6
d_call: -